This T cell receptor beta chain was documented in a study of blood T cells in healthy people across ages. As regards this clonotype: Its target is not known.

For the second PCR, which ran for about 7 to 11 cycles, a sample-barcoded 5' primer and a J-beta primer mix were used. Each cDNA was tagged by a template-switch adaptor containing 12 random nucleotides. TCRdb independently ran MiXCR on the 5' RACE reads; one entry per CDR3 protein. The table records 1.5 million to 2 million distinct CDR3 sequences, around half of them present only once. Study-wide points: Long-lived donors carried more naive CD4+ cells and greater diversity than aged donors. Donor CMV infection status was unknown, possibly confounding age-related changes in expanded clonotypes.

This CDR3 comprises 14 residues. The V end lost 5 bases, the J end lost 2 bases, and 11 bases lay between the germline ends. Donors each provided 7.5 to 10 milliliters of peripheral blood. This chain links TRBV12-3 or TRBV12-4 with TRBJ2-3; D unclear. Sequenced material: blood. The sequence was collected from a woman between 40 and 50 years old in good health. The CDR3 region has the DNA TGTGCCAGCAGTCCATATAGTACCACAGATACGCAGTATTTT. Amino acids: CASSPYSTTDTQYF.